Below, 15 T cell receptor beta chains from the same sample are listed, as sequenced in a study of T cells in Graves' hyperthyroidism and ophthalmopathy. Template material for amplifying TCR beta CDR3 regions consisted of RNA transcripts. RT-PCR in the first round (using the HTBI primer set) targeted the TCR CDR3. One entry per CDR3 protein results from TCRdb running MiXCR on the multiplex PCR reads. The data show 250,000 to 350,000 distinct CDR3 sequences, roughly 17% seen once. Sequences were obtained from blood. The receptors were gathered from a man aged 30-40 years with Graves' hyperthyroidism.

This clonotype was recorded at least ten times. V and J are TRBV7-9 and TRBJ1-1, with D possibly TRBD1 on 5 matching bases. The germline gives CDR1 SEHNR, CDR2 FQNEAQ (reference sequence). Trimming shortened V by 5 bases and J by 6 bases, and 10 bases separated the two germline ends. The CDR3 sequence is 12 residues long. For the CDR3, the DNA is TGTGCCAGCAGCCTAAGGGGAGCTGAAGCTTTCTTT. Translation: CASSLRGAEAFF.

The J gene is TRBJ2-1, the V gene TRBV5-1; 12 bases match TRBD1. The CDR3 consists of 15 residues. In germline, CDR1 is SGHRS, CDR2 YFSETQ. V lost 4 bases, J lost 9 bases, and 8 bases stayed unmatched. In nucleotides, the CDR3 is TGCGCCAGCAGCCTCCGGGACAGGGGGCGCAGTGAGCAGTTCTTC. Its protein product is CASSLRDRGRSEQFF.

This clonotype was counted at least ten times. This CDR3 reads CASSPPMQGRGQPQHF. CDR3 nucleotide sequence: TGTGCCAGCAGTCCCCCAATGCAGGGTCGGGGTCAGCCCCAGCATTTT. The V call is TRBV12-3 or TRBV12-4, the J call TRBJ1-5; D might be TRBD1 (5 bases). V was clipped by 5 bases and J by 6 bases, with 20 bases between them. The CDR3 spans 16 residues.

This clonotype occurred many times. The chain is built from TRBV4-1 and TRBJ2-2; TRBD2 is a possible D gene (5 bases). The CDR3 contains 11 residues. Germline V gene sequence: CDR1 MGHRA, CDR2 YSYEKL. Trimming left V 7 bases short and J 8 bases short, with 8 bases between. CDR3 DNA sequence: TGCGCCAGCACCTCGGGAGGGGAGCTGTTTTTT. Amino acid sequence: CASTSGGELFF.

This clonotype was counted between two and nine times. The chain uses TRBV4-2 and TRBJ2-2; D gene ambiguous. The CDR3 loop spans 15 amino acids. Germline values: CDR1 LGHNA, CDR2 YNFKEQ. V dropped 4 bases and J dropped 1 base, with 10 bases sitting between them. The CDR3 is CASSLEKLNTGELFF. CDR3 DNA sequence: TGTGCCAGCAGCCTCGAGAAATTGAACACCGGGGAGCTGTTTTTT.

A few counts support this clonotype. The chain employs TRBV24-1 and TRBJ2-7, with unresolved D. The V end lost 9 bases, the J end lost 8 bases, and 10 bases lay between the germline ends. Germline V gene data show CDR1 as KGHDR and CDR2 as SFDVKD. The CDR3 extends over 10 amino acids. The CDR3 protein is CATPAGKQYF. The DNA for the CDR3 is TGTGCCACCCCCGCCGGCAAGCAGTACTTC.

The J gene is TRBJ2-2, the V gene TRBV30, with D hard to call. The CDR3 extends over 13 amino acids. Germline V gene data show CDR1 as GTSNPN and CDR2 as SVGIG (reference sequence). The CDR3 sequence is CVGPADLTGELFF. The CDR3, as DNA: TGTGTCGGGCCCGCCGATCTCACCGGGGAGCTGTTTTTT.

This clonotype appeared many times. This CDR3 is CASSSEKNIQYF. The CDR3 DNA sequence: TGTGCCAGCAGTTCCGAGAAAAACATTCAGTACTTC. The chain has TRBV12-3 or TRBV12-4 and TRBJ2-4, with D hard to call. V was shortened by 4 bases and J by 4 bases, with 5 bases between the two germline ends. The CDR3 is 12 amino acids.

The chain employs TRBV19 and TRBJ1-5; D gene unclear. CDR3 length: 13 amino acids. Trimming cost V 1 base and J 3 bases, with 4 bases left between them. Looked up from germline, CDR1 is LNHDA and CDR2 is SQIVND (reference sequence). The CDR3 DNA is TGTGCCAGTAGTATAGGCTACAATCAGCCCCAGCATTTT. It specifies CASSIGYNQPQHF.

This clonotype showed up just a few times. The J gene is TRBJ2-7, the V gene TRBV6-1; either TRBD1 or TRBD2 may supply D (5 bases each). Germline V gene lookup returns CDR1 MNHNS and CDR2 SASEGT. Trimming stripped 5 bases from V and 2 bases from J, with 16 bases between. This CDR3 comprises 15 residues. The CDR3 loop reads CASSPTGTQTYEQYF. CDR3 nucleotides: TGTGCCAGCAGTCCGACCGGGACGCAAACCTACGAGCAGTACTTC.

This clonotype was seen many times. V gene TRBV2 combines with J gene TRBJ2-1; D gene unclear. Germline lookup yields CDR1 SNHLY and CDR2 FYNNEI. This CDR3 has 11 amino acids. V dropped 6 bases and J dropped 8 bases, with 8 bases sitting between them. The DNA for the CDR3 is TGTGCCAGCAGCCTGGTAGATGAGCAGTTCTTC. Its protein product is CASSLVDEQFF.

A word on this clonotype: A read error may be the cause here, since a much bigger clone is one base away. J is TRBJ1-5 and V is TRBV6-5; 8 bases are shared with TRBD1. The CDR3 runs 15 residues. CDR1 is MNHEY, CDR2 SVGAGI, per germline. The CDR3 reads CASRLQGAGNQLQHF. The CDR3 coding sequence is TGTGCCAGCAGACTCCAGGGGGCAGGCAATCAGCTCCAGCATTTT.

This chain connects TRBV10-3 to TRBJ1-6, with D hard to call. V lost 6 bases and J lost 1, with 7 bases in between. The CDR3 has 14 residues. From germline, CDR1 is ENHRY and CDR2 SYGVKD. The chain's CDR3 is CAISRESYNSPLHF. As DNA, the CDR3 is TGTGCCATCAGCAGAGAGTCCTATAATTCACCCCTCCACTTT.

The CDR3 here is CASSRLRGSSYNEQFF. The CDR3 coding sequence is TGTGCCAGCAGCCGCCTGAGGGGGAGCTCCTACAATGAGCAGTTCTTC. V and J are TRBV7-2 and TRBJ2-1; weak D call: TRBD1 (6 bases). The CDR3 length is 16 residues. Germline lookup yields CDR1 SGHTA and CDR2 FQGNSA. V lost 5 bases and J lost 0, with 14 bases in between.

With respect to this clonotype: The DNA is omitted, as the CDR3 cannot be located on it reliably, and the CDR3 follows TCRdb's listing. The chain recombines TRBV11-2 with TRBJ2-7; the D call in the table, TRBD2, was not verified against the DNA. The CDR3 is 20 residues long, counting both termini. CDR1 SGHAT and CDR2 FQNNGV come from the germline V gene. CDR3: CASSFYICSARGSGSDEQYF.